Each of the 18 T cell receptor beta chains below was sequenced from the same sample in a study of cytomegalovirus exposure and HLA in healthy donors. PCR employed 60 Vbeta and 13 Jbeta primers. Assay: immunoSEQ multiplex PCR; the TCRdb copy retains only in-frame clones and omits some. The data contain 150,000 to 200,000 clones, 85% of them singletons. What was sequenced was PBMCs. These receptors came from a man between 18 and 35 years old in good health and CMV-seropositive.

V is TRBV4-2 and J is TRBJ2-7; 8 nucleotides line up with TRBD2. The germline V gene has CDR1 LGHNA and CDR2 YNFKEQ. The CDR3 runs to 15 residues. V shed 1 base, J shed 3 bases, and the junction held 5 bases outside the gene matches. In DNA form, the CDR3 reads TGTGCCAGCAGCCAAGTGGTGGCGGGGGGCTACGAGCAGTACTTC. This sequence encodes CASSQVVAGGYEQYF.

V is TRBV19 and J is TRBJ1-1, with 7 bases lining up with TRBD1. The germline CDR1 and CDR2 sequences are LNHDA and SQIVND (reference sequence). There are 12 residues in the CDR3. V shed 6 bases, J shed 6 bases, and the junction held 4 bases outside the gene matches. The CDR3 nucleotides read TGTGCCAGTAGAGACAGGGCTTCTGAAGCTTTCTTT. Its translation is CASRDRASEAFF.

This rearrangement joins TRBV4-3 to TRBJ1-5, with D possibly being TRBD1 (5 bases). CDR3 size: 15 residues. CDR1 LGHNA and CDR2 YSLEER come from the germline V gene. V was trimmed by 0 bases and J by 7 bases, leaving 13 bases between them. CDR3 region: CASSQETQTEQPQHF. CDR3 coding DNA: TGCGCCAGCAGCCAAGAAACCCAGACAGAACAGCCCCAGCATTTT.

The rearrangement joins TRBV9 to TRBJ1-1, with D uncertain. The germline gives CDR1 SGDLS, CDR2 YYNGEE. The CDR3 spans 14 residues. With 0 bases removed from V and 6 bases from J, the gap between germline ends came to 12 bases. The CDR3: CASSVGIVAAEAFF. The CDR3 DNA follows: TGTGCCAGCAGCGTAGGGATCGTTGCGGCTGAAGCTTTCTTT. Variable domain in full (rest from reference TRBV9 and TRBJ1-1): DSGVTQTPKHLITATGQRVTLRCSPRSGDLSVYWYQQSLDQGLQFLIQYYNGEERAKGNILERFSAQQFPDLHSELNLSSLELGDSALYFCASSVGIVAAEAFFGQGTRLTVV.

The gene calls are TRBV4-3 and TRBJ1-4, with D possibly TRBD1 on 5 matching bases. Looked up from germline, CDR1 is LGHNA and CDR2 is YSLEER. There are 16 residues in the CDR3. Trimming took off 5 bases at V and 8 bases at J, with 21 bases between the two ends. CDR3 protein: CASSEKTTVPREKLFF. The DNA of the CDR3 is TGCGCCAGCAGCGAGAAGACGACAGTACCACGGGAAAAACTGTTTTTT.

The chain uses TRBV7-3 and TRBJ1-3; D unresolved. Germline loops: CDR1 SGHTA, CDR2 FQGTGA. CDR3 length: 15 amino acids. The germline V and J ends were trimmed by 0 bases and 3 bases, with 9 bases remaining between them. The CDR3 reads CASSLTAGSGNTIYF. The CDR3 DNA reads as TGTGCCAGCAGCTTAACGGCAGGCAGTGGAAACACCATATATTTT.

CDR3 nucleotides: TGTGCCAGCACCGCCACCCGGTTCCGGTACGAGCAGTACTTC. Residues: CASTATRFRYEQYF. This chain uses TRBV5-8 with TRBJ2-5; D remains ambiguous. The J call is uncertain, as TRBJ2-7 better fits the DNA end. Germline V gene data show CDR1 as SGHTS and CDR2 as YDEGEE. The CDR3 spans 14 residues.

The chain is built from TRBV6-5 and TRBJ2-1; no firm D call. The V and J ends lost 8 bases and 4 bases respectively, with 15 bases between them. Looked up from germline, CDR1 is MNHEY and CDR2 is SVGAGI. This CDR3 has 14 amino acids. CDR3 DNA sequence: TGTGCCAGCGGTAGGAGAGAATCTTACAATGAGCAGTTCTTC. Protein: CASGRRESYNEQFF.

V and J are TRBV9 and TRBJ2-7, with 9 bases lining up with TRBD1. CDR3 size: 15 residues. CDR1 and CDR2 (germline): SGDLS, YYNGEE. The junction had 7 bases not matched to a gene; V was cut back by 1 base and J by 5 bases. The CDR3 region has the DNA TGTGCCAGCAGCGTAAGTAGGGACAGGGCCCACGAGCAGTACTTC. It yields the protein CASSVSRDRAHEQYF.

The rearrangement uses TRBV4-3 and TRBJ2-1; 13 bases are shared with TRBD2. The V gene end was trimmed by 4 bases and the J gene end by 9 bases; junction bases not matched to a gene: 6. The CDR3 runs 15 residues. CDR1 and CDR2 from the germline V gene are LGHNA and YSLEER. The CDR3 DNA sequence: TGCGCCAGCAGCCGTTCACTAGCGGGGGGGCTTGAGCAGTTCTTC. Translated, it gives CASSRSLAGGLEQFF.

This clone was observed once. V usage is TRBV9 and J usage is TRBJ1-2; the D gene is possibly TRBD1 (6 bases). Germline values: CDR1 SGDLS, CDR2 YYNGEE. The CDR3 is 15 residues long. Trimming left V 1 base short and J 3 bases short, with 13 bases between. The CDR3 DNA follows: TGTGCCAGCAGCGTAACACAGGGTCCGGACTATGGCTACACCTTC. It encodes CASSVTQGPDYGYTF.

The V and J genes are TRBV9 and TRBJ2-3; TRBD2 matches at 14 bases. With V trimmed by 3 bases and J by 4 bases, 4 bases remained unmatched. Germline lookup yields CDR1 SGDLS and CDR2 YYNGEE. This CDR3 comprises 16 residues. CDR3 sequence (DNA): TGTGCCAGCAGCGCTAGACTAGCGGGGGGGCCAGATACGCAGTATTTT. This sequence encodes CASSARLAGGPDTQYF.

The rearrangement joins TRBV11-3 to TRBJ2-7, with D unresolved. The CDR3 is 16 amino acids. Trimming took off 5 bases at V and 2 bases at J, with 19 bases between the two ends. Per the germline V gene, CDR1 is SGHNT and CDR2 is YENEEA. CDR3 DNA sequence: TGTGCCAGCAGCCCCTCGAGCGAACTATCAACCTACGAGCAGTACTTC. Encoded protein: CASSPSSELSTYEQYF.

The CDR3 spells CASSKGGGADTQYF. The DNA for the CDR3 is TGTGCCAGCAGTAAAGGGGGCGGCGCAGATACGCAGTATTTT. This chain uses TRBV21-1 with TRBJ2-3; the table's D gene call, TRBD1, was not cross checked with the DNA. TRBV21-1 is reported as a pseudogene. The CDR3 runs 14 residues.

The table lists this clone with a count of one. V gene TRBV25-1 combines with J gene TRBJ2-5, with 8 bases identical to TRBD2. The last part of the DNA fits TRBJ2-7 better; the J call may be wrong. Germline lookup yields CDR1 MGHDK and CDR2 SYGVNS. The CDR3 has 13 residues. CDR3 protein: CASSSGGSYEQYF. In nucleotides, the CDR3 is TGTGCCAGCAGCTCGGGGGGGTCCTACGAGCAGTACTTC.

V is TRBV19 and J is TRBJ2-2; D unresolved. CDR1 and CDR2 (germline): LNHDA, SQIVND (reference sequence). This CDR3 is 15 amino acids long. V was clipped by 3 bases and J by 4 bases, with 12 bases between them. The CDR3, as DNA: TGTGCCAGTAGTATCGGCAGGCTAACCACCGGGGAGCTGTTTTTT. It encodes CASSIGRLTTGELFF.

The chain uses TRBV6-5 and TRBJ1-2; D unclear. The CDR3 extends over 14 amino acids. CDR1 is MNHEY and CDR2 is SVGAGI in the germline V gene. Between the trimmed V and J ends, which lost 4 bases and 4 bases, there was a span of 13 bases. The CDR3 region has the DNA TGTGCCAGCAGTTGGGGTGGGGAGGTCTATGGCTACACCTTC. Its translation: CASSWGGEVYGYTF.

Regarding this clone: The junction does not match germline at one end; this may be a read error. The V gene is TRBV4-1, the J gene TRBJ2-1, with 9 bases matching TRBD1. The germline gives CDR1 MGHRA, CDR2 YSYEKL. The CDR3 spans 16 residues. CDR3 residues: CASTQTTRTGDNEQFF. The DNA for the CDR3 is TGCGCCAGCACCCAAACGACTCGGACAGGGGACAATGAGCAGTTCTTC.